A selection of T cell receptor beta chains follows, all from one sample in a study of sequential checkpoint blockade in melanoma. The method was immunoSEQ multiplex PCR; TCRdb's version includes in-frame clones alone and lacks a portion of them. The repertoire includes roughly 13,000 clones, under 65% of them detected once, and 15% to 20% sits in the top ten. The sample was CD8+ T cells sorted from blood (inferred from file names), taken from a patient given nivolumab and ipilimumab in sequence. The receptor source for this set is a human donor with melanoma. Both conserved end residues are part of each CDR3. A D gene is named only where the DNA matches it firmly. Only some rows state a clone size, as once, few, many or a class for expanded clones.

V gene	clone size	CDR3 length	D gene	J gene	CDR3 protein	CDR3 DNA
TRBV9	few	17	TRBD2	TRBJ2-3	CASSDSSGGFSTDTQYF	TGTGCCAGCAGCGACTCCAGCGGGGGCTTTAGTACAGATACGCAGTATTTT
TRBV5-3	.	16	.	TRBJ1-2	CASTLDPGGAFYGYTF	TGTGCCAGCACCCTGGACCCGGGGGGCGCATTCTATGGCTACACCTTC
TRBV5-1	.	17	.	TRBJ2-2	CASSLGGHYSTAGELFF	TGCGCCAGCAGCTTGGGGGGACACTATAGCACAGCCGGGGAGCTGTTTTTT
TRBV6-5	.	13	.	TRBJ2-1	CASSYGQGSEQFF	TGTGCCAGCAGTTACGGGCAGGGGAGCGAGCAGTTCTTC
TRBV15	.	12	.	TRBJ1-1	CATSTLGAEAFF	TGTGCCACCAGTACGTTAGGGGCCGAAGCTTTCTTT
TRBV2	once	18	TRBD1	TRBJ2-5	CASTQADAGVDGGTAQYF	TGTGCCAGCACCCAAGCGGATGCAGGGGTTGATGGTGGGACAGCCCAGTACTTC
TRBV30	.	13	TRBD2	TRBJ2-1	CAWTAGGFNEQFF	TGTGCCTGGACAGCGGGGGGCTTCAATGAGCAGTTCTTC
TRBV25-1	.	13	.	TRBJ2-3	CASSEQLEDTQYF	TGTGCCAGCAGTGAACAACTAGAGGATACGCAGTATTTT
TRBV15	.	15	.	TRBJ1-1	CATSRDRMSRAEAFF	TGTGCCACCAGCAGAGATCGTATGTCGAGGGCTGAAGCTTTCTTT
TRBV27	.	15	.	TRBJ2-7	CASSLGQPLGDEQYF	TGTGCCAGCAGTCTTGGACAGCCTCTCGGGGACGAGCAGTACTTC
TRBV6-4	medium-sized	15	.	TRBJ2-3	CASSEGSLGTDTQYF	TGTGCCAGCAGTGAGGGCAGCCTGGGCACAGATACGCAGTATTTT